Listed here are 9 T cell receptor beta chains from one sample, sequenced in a study of CD8 T cells in Susac syndrome. RNA, at about 0.5 to 1 ug, was reverse transcribed with random hexamers. TCRdb processed the immunoSEQ multiplex PCR reads anew with MiXCR; each CDR3 protein has one entry. Of about 130,000 distinct CDR3 sequences in the sample, 85% to 95% were seen once. Sequenced material: CD8+ T cells from PBMCs. These receptor sequences come from a human donor with multiple sclerosis.

The rearrangement joins TRBV15 to TRBJ2-1; 8 bases match TRBD2. CDR3 length: 16 amino acids. V lost 5 bases and J lost 6; bases outside the gene matches: 12. Germline-derived CDR1 and CDR2 are LNHNV and YYDKDF (reference sequence). CDR3 sequence: CATSLRGGRHSNEQFF. The CDR3 coding sequence is TGTGCCACCAGCCTCCGAGGCGGGAGGCATTCCAATGAGCAGTTCTTC.

CDR3 loop: CASTGGETYEQYV. The CDR3 DNA is TGTGCCAGCACCGGGGGGGAGACCTACGAGCAGTACGTC. The chain is built from TRBV2 and TRBJ2-7; 8 bases agree with TRBD2. This CDR3 is 13 amino acids long. Germline CDR1 is SNHLY and CDR2 is FYNNEI. With 7 bases clipped from V and 2 bases from J, the junction kept 4 bases outside the gene matches.

This chain links TRBV4-1 with TRBJ1-4; no clear D gene. The CDR3 loop spans 15 amino acids. Trimming removed 3 bases from V and 0 bases from J, with 8 bases in between. Germline lookup yields CDR1 MGHRA and CDR2 YSYEKL. The CDR3 reads CASSQVAATNEKLFF. As DNA, the CDR3 is TGCGCCAGCAGCCAGGTGGCGGCAACTAATGAAAAACTGTTTTTT.

V is TRBV2 and J is TRBJ2-4; D not certain. The CDR3 runs to 17 residues. The V end lost 2 bases, the J end lost 6 bases, and 20 bases lay between the germline ends. CDR1 and CDR2 (germline): SNHLY, FYNNEI. CDR3 in amino acids: CASSEWRTSAAVNIQYF. As DNA, the CDR3 is TGTGCCAGCAGTGAATGGCGTACCTCCGCGGCCGTAAACATTCAGTACTTC.

The chain links TRBV5-4 to TRBJ2-5; tentatively, D is TRBD1 (6 bases). V was cut by 3 bases and J by 5 bases, with 14 bases left in between. Germline V lookup: CDR1 SGHNT, CDR2 YYREEE (reference sequence). The CDR3 runs 14 residues. The DNA for the CDR3 is TGTGCCAGCAGCTCGGGACAAGAGGGGGAGACCCAGTACTTC. It is translated as CASSSGQEGETQYF.

The chain has TRBV5-6 and TRBJ2-1, with D possibly TRBD1 on 5 matching bases. Trimming took off 0 bases at V and 9 bases at J, with 7 bases between the two ends. The germline V gene encodes CDR1 SGHDT and CDR2 YYEEEE. This CDR3 comprises 12 residues. This CDR3 reads CASSLGGLEQFF. The CDR3 DNA is TGTGCCAGCAGCTTGGGGGGCCTTGAGCAGTTCTTC.

J is TRBJ2-7 and V is TRBV7-9; D uncertain. Germline V gives CDR1 SEHNR, CDR2 FQNEAQ (reference sequence). V was cut by 5 bases and J by 2 bases, with 13 bases left in between. This CDR3 is 14 amino acids long. The chain's CDR3 is CASSLTPDPYEQYF. The CDR3 DNA reads as TGTGCCAGCAGCCTTACTCCGGACCCCTACGAGCAGTACTTC.

This clonotype was recorded once. The chain recombines TRBV19 with TRBJ1-5; TRBD1 might be the D (5 bases). The length of the CDR3 is 14 residues. The V end lost 7 bases, the J end lost 3 bases, and 13 bases lay between the germline ends. The germline gives CDR1 LNHDA, CDR2 SQIVND (reference sequence). The DNA for the CDR3 is TGTGCCAGTACCCGGGACCGATACAATCAGCCCCAGCATTTT. Translating it yields CASTRDRYNQPQHF.

The V call is TRBV20-1, the J call TRBJ2-1; 8 bases fit TRBD1. Trimming cost V 7 bases and J 6 bases; bases outside gene matches: 17. Germline-derived CDR1 and CDR2 are DFQATT and SNEGSKA (reference sequence). The CDR3 length is 16 residues. The CDR3: CSVDKTGVGLGNEQFF. In nucleotides, the CDR3 is TGCAGTGTTGACAAGACAGGGGTGGGTTTGGGCAATGAGCAGTTCTTC.